This T cell receptor beta chain was retrieved from a study of blood T cell repertoires in COVID-19. The CDR3 is made up of 15 amino acids. With 1 base removed from V and 7 bases from J, the gap between germline ends came to 14 bases. Germline assignment: CDR1 MDHEN and CDR2 SYDVKM. Assay: immunoSEQ multiplex PCR; the TCRdb copy retains only in-frame clones and omits some. The sample comprises under 300,000 clones, about nine tenths of which are singletons, and more than 5% rests with the top ten. Sequenced: PBMCs or T cells enriched from blood (not recorded which). The origin of this receptor is a woman aged 30 to 39 with acute COVID-19. The gene calls are TRBV28 and TRBJ1-5; D is possibly TRBD1 (6 bases). This chain's CDR3 is CASSLSGVLGQPQHF. The CDR3 DNA is TGTGCCAGCAGTTTATCAGGGGTACTAGGGCAGCCCCAGCATTTT.